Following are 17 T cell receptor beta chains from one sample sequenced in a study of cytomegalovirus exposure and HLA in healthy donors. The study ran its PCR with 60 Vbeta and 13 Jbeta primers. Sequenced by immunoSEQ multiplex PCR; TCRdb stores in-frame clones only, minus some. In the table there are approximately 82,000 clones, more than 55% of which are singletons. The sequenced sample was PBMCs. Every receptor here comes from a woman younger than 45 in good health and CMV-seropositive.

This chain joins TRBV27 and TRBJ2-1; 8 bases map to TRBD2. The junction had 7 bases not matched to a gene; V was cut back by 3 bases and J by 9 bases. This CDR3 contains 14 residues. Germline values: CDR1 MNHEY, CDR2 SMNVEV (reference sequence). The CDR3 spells CASSFSGGFFEQFF. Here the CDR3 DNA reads TGTGCCAGCAGTTTTTCGGGGGGGTTTTTTGAGCAGTTCTTC.

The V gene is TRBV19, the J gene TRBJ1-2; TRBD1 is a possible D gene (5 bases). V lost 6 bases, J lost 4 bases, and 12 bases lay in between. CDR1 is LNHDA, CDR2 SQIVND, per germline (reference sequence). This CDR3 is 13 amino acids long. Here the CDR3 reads CASRAGRPYGYTF. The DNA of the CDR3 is TGTGCCAGTAGGGCGGGACGGCCCTATGGCTACACCTTC.

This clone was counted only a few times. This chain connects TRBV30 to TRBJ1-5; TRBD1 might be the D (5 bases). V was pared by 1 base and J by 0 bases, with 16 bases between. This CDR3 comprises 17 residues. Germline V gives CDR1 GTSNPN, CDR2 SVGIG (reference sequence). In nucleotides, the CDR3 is TGTGCCTGGAGTGCCGGACGGGACTTCTATAGCAATCAGCCCCAGCATTTT. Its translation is CAWSAGRDFYSNQPQHF.

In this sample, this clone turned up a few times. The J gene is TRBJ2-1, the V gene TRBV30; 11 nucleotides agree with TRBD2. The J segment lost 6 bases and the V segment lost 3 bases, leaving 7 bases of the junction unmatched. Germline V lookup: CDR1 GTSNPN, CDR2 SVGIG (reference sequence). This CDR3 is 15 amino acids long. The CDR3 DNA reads TGTGCCTGGAGCGAAGGGCTAGCGGGGGGCAATGAGCAGTTCTTC. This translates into CAWSEGLAGGNEQFF.

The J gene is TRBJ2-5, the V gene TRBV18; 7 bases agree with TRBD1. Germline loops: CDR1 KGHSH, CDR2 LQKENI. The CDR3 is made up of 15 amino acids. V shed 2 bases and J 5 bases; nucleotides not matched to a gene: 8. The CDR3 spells CASSPTTGTVETQYF. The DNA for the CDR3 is TGTGCCAGCTCACCAACGACAGGGACCGTGGAGACCCAGTACTTC. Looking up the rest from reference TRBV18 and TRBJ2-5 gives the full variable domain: NAGVMQNPRHLVRRRGQEARLRCSPMKGHSHVYWYRQLPEEGLKFMVYLQKENIIDESGMPKERFSAEFPKEGPSILRIQQVVRGDSAAYFCASSPTTGTVETQYFGPGTRLLVL.

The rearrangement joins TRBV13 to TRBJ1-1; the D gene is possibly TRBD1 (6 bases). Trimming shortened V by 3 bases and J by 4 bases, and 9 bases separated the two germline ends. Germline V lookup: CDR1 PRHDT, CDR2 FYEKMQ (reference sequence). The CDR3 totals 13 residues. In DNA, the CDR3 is TGTGCCAGCAGCTTTGGGGGCGGCACTGAAGCTTTCTTT. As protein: CASSFGGGTEAFF.

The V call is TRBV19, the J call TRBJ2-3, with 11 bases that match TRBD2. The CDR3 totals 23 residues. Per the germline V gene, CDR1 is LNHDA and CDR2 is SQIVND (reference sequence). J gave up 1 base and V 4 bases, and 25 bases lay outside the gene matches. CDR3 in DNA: TGTGCCAGTAGTAAACTAATCCCAACTAGCGGGAGAGCTGGTGTATATGGCACAGATACGCAGTATTTT. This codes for CASSKLIPTSGRAGVYGTDTQYF.

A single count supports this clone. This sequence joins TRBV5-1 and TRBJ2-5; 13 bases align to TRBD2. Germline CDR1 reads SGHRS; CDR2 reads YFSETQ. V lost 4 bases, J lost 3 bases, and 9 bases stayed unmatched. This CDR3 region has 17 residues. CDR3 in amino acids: CASSPPRTSGGEETQYF. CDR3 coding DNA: TGCGCCAGCAGCCCGCCCAGGACTAGCGGGGGTGAAGAGACCCAGTACTTC.

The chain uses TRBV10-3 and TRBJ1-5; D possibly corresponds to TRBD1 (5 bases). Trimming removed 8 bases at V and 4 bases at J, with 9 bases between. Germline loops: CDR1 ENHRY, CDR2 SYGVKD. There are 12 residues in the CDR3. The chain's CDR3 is CAISGQNQPQHF. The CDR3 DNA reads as TGTGCCATCTCTGGACAAAATCAGCCCCAGCATTTT.

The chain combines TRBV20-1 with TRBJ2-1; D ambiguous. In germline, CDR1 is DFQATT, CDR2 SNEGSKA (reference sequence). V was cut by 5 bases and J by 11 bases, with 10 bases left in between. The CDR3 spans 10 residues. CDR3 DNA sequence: TGCAGTGCTCACGGTGGTCAGCAGTTCTTC. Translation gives CSAHGGQQFF.

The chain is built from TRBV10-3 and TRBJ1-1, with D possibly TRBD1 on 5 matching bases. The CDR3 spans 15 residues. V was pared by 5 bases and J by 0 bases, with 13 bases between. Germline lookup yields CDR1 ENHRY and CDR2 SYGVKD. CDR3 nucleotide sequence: TGTGCCATCAGTCAGATGACAGAACTGAACACTGAAGCTTTCTTT. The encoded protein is CAISQMTELNTEAFF.

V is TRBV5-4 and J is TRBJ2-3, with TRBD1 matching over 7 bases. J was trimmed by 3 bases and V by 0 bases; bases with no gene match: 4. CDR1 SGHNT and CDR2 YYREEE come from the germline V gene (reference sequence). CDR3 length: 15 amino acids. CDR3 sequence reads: CASSLGQGRTDTQYF. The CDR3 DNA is TGTGCCAGCAGCTTGGGACAGGGAAGAACAGATACGCAGTATTTT.

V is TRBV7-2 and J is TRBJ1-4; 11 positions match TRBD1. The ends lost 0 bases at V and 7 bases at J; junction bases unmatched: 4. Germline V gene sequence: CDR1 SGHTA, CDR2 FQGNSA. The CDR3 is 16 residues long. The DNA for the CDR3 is TGTGCCAGCAGCTTAGCGTTCGGGACAGGGGGTGAAAAACTGTTTTTT. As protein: CASSLAFGTGGEKLFF. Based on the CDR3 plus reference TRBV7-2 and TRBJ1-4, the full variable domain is GAGVSQSPSNKVTEKGKDVELRCDPISGHTALYWYRQSLGQGLEFLIYFQGNSAPDKSGLPSDRFSAERTGGSVSTLTIQRTQQEDSAVYLCASSLAFGTGGEKLFFGSGTQLSVL.

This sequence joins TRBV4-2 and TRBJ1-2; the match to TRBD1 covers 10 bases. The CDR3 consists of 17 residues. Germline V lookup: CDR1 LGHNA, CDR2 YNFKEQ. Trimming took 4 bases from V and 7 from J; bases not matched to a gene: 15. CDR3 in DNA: TGTGCCAGCAGCCCGACCCTTATTAGGGACAGGGGAGGTGGCTACACCTTC. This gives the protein CASSPTLIRDRGGGYTF.

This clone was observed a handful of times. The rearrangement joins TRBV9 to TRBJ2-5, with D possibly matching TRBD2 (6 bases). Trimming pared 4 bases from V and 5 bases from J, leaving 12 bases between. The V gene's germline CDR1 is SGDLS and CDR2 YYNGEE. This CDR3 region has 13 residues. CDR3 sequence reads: CASSFEGGETQYF. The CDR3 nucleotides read TGTGCCAGCAGCTTCGAAGGAGGGGAGACCCAGTACTTC.

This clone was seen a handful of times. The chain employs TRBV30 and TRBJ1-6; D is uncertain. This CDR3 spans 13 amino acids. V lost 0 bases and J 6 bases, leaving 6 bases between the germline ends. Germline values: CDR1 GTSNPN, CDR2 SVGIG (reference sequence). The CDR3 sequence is CAWSVESNSPLHF. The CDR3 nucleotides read TGTGCCTGGAGTGTGGAGTCTAATTCACCCCTCCACTTT.

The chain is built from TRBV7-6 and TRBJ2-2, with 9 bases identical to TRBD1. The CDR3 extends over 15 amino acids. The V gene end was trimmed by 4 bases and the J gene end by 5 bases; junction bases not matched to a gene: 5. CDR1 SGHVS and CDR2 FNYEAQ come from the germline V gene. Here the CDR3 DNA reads TGTGCCAGCAGCTACGGGACAGGGCCTACCGGGGAGCTGTTTTTT. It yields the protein CASSYGTGPTGELFF.